This T cell receptor (beta chain) is from a study of Ad26.COV2.S vaccination and SARS-CoV-2 variants. Study-level information: Intramuscular Ad26.COV2.S at 5x10^10 or 1x10^11 viral particles.

In germline, CDR1 is SGHNT, CDR2 YENEEA. Trimming removed 6 bases from V and 0 bases from J, with 12 bases in between. The CDR3 contains 15 residues. The table came from immunoSEQ multiplex PCR; TCRdb's copy has only in-frame clones and leaves some out. The top ten clones hold nearly 3% of a sample with about 250,000 clones, around 85% of them seen once. The sample's treatment: around 19 received Ad26.COV2.S at low or high dose, single or two shots; 5 received placebo; per-sample allocation not given. Vaccine and placebo recipients were sampled on day 63 after the first injection. Adults aged 18-55 years in Boston included the donor.

The specimen comprised peripheral blood, sampled in a trial of Ad26.COV2.S vaccine versus placebo. This sequence originates from a person between 18 and 65 years old who received the Ad26.COV2.S COVID-19 vaccine or a placebo. This chain connects TRBV11-3 to TRBJ2-4; D not resolved. CDR3 sequence (DNA): TGTGCCAGCAGGGGGTTACACTTAGCCAAAAACATTCAGTACTTC. This encodes CASRGLHLAKNIQYF.